Within the sample, the clone carrying this T cell receptor beta chain is medium-sized. What it binds is not known. Prior to thyroid surgery, none of the patients had received any treatment. Study processing details: Built for papillary thyroid cancer, a distant-metastasis classifier drew on CDR3 differences across clinicopathological groups. MiXCR reprocessed the PCR reads for TCRdb. The V and J calls reflect TCRdb's pipeline rather than the authors' work. The sample records about 15,000 clones, 25% to 30% being singletons. The sample comes from a study of metastatic and nonmetastatic thyroid tumors. Study information: Repertoire comparisons spanned blood and tumor or nodule tissue from malignant and benign thyroid patients.

Whole-study results and caveats: Versus benign nodules, malignant thyroid tumors reportedly had significantly higher TCR beta diversity, in blood and tumor.

The CDR3 loop spans 13 amino acids. Trimming removed 2 bases from V and 11 bases from J; junction bases left unmatched: 7. Germline CDR1 reads MNHEY; CDR2 reads SVGEGT. Material for sequencing was tumor tissue. This TCR derives from a male donor with papillary thyroid cancer or a benign thyroid nodule (not recorded which). Some clones in this sample may be carry-over from other donors' samples. V gene TRBV6-2 or TRBV6-3 combines with J gene TRBJ1-1; 8 positions agree with TRBD1. The CDR3 reads CASSYRGQGLAFF. The CDR3 DNA reads as TGTGCCAGCAGTTACCGCGGACAGGGTCTGGCTTTCTTT.